This T cell receptor beta chain derives from a study of vaccination effects on CD4 cells after COVID-19. Study-wide findings and caveats: Early post-infection timepoints were missing from the study, which also had few convalescent patients.

About this clone: Its antigen is as yet unknown.

Profiling relied on immunoSEQ multiplex PCR, and the TCRdb table lists in-frame clones only, not all of them. Of just under 60,000 clones listed, around 80% are singletons. The CDR3 has 13 residues. V lost 1 base and J lost 2, with 5 bases in between. Germline loops: CDR1 SGHTA, CDR2 FQGTGA. Antigen-specific CD4+ T cell clonotypes were called by their expansion after viral peptide-pool culture in ViraFEST. Culturing for around eleven days preceded CD4+ T cell isolation. Participants were vaccinated with two doses of either the BNT162b2 or mRNA-1273 vaccine. The culture medium for two million PBMC per well included 10 IU/ml IL-2 and 8.5 to 10 ug/ml peptides. Cultures got half-medium changes with IL-2 on days 3 and 7.

This clonotype was obtained from a human donor who received a COVID-19 vaccine. Sequencing used CD4+ T cells from PBMCs cultured with HCoV-OC43 spike peptides, obtained after COVID-19 vaccination. Subset indicated: HCoV-OC43 spike overlapping peptide pool stimulation. This rearrangement joins TRBV7-3 to TRBJ1-1; no definite D call. CDR3 DNA sequence: TGTGCCAGCAGCTTAATAGCCAACACTGAAGCTTTCTTT. Its translation: CASSLIANTEAFF.